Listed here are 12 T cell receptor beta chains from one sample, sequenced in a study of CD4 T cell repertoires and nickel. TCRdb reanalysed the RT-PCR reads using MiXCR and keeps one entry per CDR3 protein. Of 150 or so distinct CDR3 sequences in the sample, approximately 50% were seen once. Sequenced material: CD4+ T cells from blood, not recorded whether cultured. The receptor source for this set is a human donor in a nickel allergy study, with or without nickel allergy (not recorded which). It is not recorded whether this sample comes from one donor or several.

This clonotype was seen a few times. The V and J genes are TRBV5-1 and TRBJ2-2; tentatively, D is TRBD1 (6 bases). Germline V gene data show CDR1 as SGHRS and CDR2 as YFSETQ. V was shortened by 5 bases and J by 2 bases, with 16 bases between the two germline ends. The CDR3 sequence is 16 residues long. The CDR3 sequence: CASRSTGSGNTGELFF. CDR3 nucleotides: TGCGCCAGCAGGTCCACAGGGTCAGGAAACACCGGGGAGCTGTTTTTT. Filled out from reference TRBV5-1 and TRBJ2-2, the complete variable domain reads KAGVTQTPRYLIKTRGQQVTLSCSPISGHRSVSWYQQTPGQGLQFLFEYFSETQRNKGNFPGRFSGRQFSNSRSEMNVSTLELGDSALYLCASRSTGSGNTGELFFGEGSRLTVL.

CDR3 sequence (DNA): TGTGCCAGCAGCCGGGACCCCACAGATACGCAGTATTTT. Protein sequence: CASSRDPTDTQYF. The chain combines TRBV7-2 with TRBJ2-3; D might be TRBD1 or TRBD2, each matching 5 bases. Looked up from germline, CDR1 is SGHTA and CDR2 is FQGNSA. This CDR3 region has 13 residues. The V gene lost 5 bases and the J gene lost 2 bases, with 8 bases spanning the gap.

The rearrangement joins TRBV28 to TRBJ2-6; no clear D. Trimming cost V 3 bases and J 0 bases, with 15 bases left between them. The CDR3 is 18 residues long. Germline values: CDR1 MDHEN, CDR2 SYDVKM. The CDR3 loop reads CASSLVDGWSSGANVLTF. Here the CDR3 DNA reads TGTGCCAGCAGTTTGGTGGACGGATGGAGCTCTGGGGCCAACGTCCTGACTTTC.

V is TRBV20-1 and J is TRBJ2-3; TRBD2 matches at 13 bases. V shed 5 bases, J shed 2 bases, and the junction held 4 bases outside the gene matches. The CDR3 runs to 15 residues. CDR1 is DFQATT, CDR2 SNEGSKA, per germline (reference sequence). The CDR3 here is CSALLAGGDTDTQYF. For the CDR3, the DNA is TGCAGTGCTCTACTAGCGGGAGGGGACACAGATACGCAGTATTTT.

CDR3 loop: CASSPQGGRNEKLFF. The CDR3 region has the DNA TGTGCCAGCAGCCCCCAGGGTGGTCGGAATGAAAAACTGTTTTTT. V gene TRBV9 combines with J gene TRBJ1-4, with D tentatively TRBD1 (5 bases). The germline V gene has CDR1 SGDLS and CDR2 YYNGEE. V dropped 4 bases and J dropped 5 bases, with 15 bases sitting between them. CDR3 length: 15 amino acids.

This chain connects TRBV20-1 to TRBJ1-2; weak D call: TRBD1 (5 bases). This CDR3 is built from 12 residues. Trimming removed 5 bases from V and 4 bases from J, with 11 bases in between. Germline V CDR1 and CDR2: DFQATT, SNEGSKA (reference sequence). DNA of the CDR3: TGCAGTGCTGCGGACACGACCTATGGCTACACCTTC. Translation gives CSAADTTYGYTF.

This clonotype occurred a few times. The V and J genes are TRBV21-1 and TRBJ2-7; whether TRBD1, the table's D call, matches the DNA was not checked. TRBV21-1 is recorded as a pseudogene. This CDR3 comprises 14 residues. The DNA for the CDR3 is TGTGCCAGCACCCCCAACGGCAGACCCTACGAGCAGTACGTC. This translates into CASTPNGRPYEQYV.

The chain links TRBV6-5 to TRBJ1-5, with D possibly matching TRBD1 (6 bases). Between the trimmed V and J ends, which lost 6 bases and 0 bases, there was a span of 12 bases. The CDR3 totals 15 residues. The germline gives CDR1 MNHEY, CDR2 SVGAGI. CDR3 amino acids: CASRTGRTSNQPQHF. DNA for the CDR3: TGTGCCAGCAGGACAGGACGGACTAGCAATCAGCCCCAGCATTTT.

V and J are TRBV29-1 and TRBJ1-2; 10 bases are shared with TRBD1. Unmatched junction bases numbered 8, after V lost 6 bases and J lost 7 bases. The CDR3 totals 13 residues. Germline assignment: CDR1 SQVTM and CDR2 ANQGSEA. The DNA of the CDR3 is TGCAGCGTCCTGGGGACAGGGGCGAGTGGCTACACCTTC. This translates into CSVLGTGASGYTF.

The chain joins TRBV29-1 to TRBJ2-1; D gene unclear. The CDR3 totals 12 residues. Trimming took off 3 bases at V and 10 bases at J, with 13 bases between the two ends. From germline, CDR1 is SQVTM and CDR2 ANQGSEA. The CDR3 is CSVDPTLGEQFF. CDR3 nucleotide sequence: TGCAGCGTTGACCCGACCTTAGGGGAGCAGTTCTTC.

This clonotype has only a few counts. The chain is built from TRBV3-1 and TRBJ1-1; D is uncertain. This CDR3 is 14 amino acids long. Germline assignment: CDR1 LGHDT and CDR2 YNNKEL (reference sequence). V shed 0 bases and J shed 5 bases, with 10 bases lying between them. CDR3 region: CASSQDAGWTEAFF. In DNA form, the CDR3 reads TGTGCCAGCAGCCAAGATGCGGGGTGGACTGAAGCTTTCTTT.

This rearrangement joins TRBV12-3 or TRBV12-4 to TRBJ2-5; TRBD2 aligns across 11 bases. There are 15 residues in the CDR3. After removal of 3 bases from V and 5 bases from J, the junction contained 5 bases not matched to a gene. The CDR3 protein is CASSFSGRAGETQYF. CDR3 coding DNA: TGTGCCAGCAGTTTTAGCGGGAGGGCCGGGGAGACCCAGTACTTC.